Each of the 7 T cell receptor beta chains below was sequenced from the same sample in a study of cytomegalovirus exposure and HLA in healthy donors. The PCR made use of 60 Vbeta and 13 Jbeta primers. Produced via immunoSEQ multiplex PCR; TCRdb's table is partial and in-frame only. The profile shows roughly 180,000 clones, approximately 84% of them singletons. Input material: PBMCs. These receptors all come from a woman aged 45-65 years in good health and CMV-seropositive.

V is TRBV7-2 and J is TRBJ2-2; D is uncertain. The CDR3 is 14 amino acids. Trimming took 1 base from V and 7 from J, leaving 10 bases between them. CDR1 SGHTA and CDR2 FQGNSA come from the germline V gene. CDR3 nucleotide sequence: TGTGCCAGCAGCTTAGAACAATTTTACGGGGAGCTGTTTTTT. Translated, it gives CASSLEQFYGELFF.

The chain uses TRBV7-2 and TRBJ2-1; 8 nucleotides align to TRBD2. CDR3 size: 18 residues. The V segment lost 5 bases and the J segment 4 bases; nucleotides outside the gene matches: 16. The germline gives CDR1 SGHTA, CDR2 FQGNSA. The DNA for the CDR3 is TGTGCCAGCAGCCTGCTCTCCGGGCGGGGGGCCTATTACAATGAGCAGTTCTTC. Encoded protein: CASSLLSGRGAYYNEQFF.

In this sample, this clone turned up once. The genes are TRBV11-2 and TRBJ1-3; D gene unclear. V gave up 4 bases and J gave up 0 bases, with 7 bases separating them. CDR1 is SGHAT and CDR2 is FQNNGV in the germline V gene. There are 14 residues in the CDR3. CDR3 region: CASSYGSSGNTIYF. As DNA, the CDR3 is TGTGCCAGCAGCTATGGGAGCTCTGGAAACACCATATATTTT.

The CDR3 nucleotides are TGTGCCAGCAGCCCTGCGGGGGGGCTAGTCGGCGGGGAGCTGTTTTTT. The encoded protein is CASSPAGGLVGGELFF. This chain links TRBV11-3 with TRBJ2-2; 9 bases fit TRBD2. J gave up 7 bases and V 5 bases, and 11 bases lay outside the gene matches. Germline-derived CDR1 and CDR2 are SGHNT and YENEEA. The CDR3 has 16 amino acids.

The chain has TRBV5-1 and TRBJ2-1, with D possibly being TRBD2 (5 bases). CDR3 length: 16 amino acids. Trimming pared 0 bases from V and 1 base from J, leaving 11 bases between. Germline CDR1 is SGHRS and CDR2 is YFSETQ. The CDR3 spells CASSLGGLLSYNEQFF. CDR3 DNA: TGCGCCAGCAGCTTGGGAGGGCTACTGTCCTACAATGAGCAGTTCTTC. The variable domain in full, with the rest retrieved from reference TRBV5-1 and TRBJ2-1, is KAGVTQTPRYLIKTRGQQVTLSCSPISGHRSVSWYQQTPGQGLQFLFEYFSETQRNKGNFPGRFSGRQFSNSRSEMNVSTLELGDSALYLCASSLGGLLSYNEQFFGPGTRLTVL.

The chain joins TRBV6-6 to TRBJ2-7; D not certain. Germline V CDR1 and CDR2: MNHNY, SVGAGI (reference sequence). V was cut by 2 bases and J by 5 bases, with 13 bases left in between. CDR3 size: 14 residues. Here the CDR3 reads CASSYPFESHEQYF. DNA for the CDR3: TGTGCCAGCAGTTACCCGTTTGAGAGTCACGAGCAGTACTTC.

The chain joins TRBV2 to TRBJ1-2; TRBD1 might be the D (6 bases). CDR1 and CDR2 from the germline V gene are SNHLY and FYNNEI. This CDR3 contains 13 residues. Trimming cost V 3 bases and J 8 bases, with 13 bases left between them. The CDR3 DNA sequence: TGTGCCAGCAGTGACGACAGGAGTTTCGGCTACACCTTC. It yields the protein CASSDDRSFGYTF.